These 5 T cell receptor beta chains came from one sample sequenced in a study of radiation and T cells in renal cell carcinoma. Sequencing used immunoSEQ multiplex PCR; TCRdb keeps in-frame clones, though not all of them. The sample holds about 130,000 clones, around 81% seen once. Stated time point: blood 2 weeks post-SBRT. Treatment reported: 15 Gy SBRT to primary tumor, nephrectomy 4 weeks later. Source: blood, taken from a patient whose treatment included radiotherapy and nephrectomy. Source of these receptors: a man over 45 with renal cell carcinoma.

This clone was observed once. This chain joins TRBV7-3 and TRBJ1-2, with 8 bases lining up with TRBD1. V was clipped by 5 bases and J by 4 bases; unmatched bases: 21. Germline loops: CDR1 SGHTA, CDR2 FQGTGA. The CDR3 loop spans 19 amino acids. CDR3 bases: TGTGCCAGCAGCCGCTTCCCATCTGTCGACAGGGGACCCCTCTATGGCTACACCTTC. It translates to CASSRFPSVDRGPLYGYTF.

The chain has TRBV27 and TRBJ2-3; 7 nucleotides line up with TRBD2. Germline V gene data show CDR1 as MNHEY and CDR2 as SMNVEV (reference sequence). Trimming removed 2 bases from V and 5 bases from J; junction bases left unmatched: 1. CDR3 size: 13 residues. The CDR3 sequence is CASSLREGDTQYF. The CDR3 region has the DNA TGTGCCAGCAGTTTAAGGGAGGGAGATACGCAGTATTTT.

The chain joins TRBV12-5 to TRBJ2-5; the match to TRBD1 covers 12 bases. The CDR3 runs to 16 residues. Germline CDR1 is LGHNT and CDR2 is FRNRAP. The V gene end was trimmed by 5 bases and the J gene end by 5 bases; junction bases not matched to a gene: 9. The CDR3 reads CASGPRGGTGGETQYF. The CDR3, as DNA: TGTGCTAGTGGTCCCCGTGGGGGGACAGGGGGCGAGACCCAGTACTTC. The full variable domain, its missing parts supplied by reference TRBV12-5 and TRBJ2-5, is DARVTQTPRHKVTEMGQEVTMRCQPILGHNTVFWYRQTMMQGLELLAYFRNRAPLDDSGMPKDRFSAEMPDATLATLKIQPSEPRDSAVYFCASGPRGGTGGETQYFGPGTRLLVL.

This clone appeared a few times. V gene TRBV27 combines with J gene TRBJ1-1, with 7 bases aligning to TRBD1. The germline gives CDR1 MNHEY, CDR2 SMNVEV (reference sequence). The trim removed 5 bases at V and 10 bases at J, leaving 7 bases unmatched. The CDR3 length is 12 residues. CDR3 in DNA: TGTGCCAGCAGTATAGGGGGCTCTCGAGCTTTCTTT. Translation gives CASSIGGSRAFF.

The CDR3 loop is CASSYLPGGAVGTGELFF. The CDR3, as DNA: TGCGCCAGCAGCTATTTACCCGGGGGGGCCGTGGGCACCGGGGAGCTGTTTTTT. The V and J genes are TRBV5-1 and TRBJ2-2, with 8 bases that match TRBD2. V trimming: 3 bases; J trimming: 4 bases; junction bases outside the gene matches: 14. This CDR3 has 18 residues. Per the germline V gene, CDR1 is SGHRS and CDR2 is YFSETQ.